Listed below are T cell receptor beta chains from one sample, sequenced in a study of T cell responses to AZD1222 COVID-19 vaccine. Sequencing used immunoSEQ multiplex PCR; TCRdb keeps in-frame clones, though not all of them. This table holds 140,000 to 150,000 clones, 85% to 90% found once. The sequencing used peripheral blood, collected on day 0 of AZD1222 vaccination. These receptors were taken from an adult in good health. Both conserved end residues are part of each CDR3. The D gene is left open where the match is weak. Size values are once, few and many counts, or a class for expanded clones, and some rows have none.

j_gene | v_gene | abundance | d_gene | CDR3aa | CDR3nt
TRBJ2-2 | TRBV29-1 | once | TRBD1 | CSVELQGLGPGELFF | TGCAGCGTTGAATTACAGGGGCTAGGTCCCGGGGAGCTGTTTTTT
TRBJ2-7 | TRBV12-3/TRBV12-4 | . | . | CASSFRQLEQYF | TGTGCCAGCAGTTTTAGACAACTCGAGCAGTACTTC
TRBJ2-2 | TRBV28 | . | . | CASSYYRVAGELFF | TGTGCCAGCAGTTACTACAGGGTTGCCGGGGAGCTGTTTTTT
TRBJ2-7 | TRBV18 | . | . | CASSPAGSYEQYF | TGTGCCAGCTCCCCGGCTGGGTCTTACGAGCAGTACTTC
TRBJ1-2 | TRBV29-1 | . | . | CSVLGQTYGYTF | TGCAGCGTGTTGGGACAAACCTATGGCTACACCTTC
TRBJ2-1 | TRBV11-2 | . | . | CASSLTSSRNEQFF | TGTGCCAGCAGCTTGACTAGTTCGCGAAATGAGCAGTTCTTC
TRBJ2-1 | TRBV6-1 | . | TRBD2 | CASSEAITSGPSRDEQFF | TGTGCCAGCAGTGAAGCGATCACTAGCGGGCCTTCTAGGGATGAGCAGTTCTTC
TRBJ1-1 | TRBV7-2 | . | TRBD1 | CASSLGGQGTIGAFF | TGTGCCAGCAGCTTAGGTGGACAGGGGACGATAGGAGCTTTCTTT
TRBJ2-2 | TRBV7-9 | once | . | CASSLTGGDNTGELFF | TGTGCCAGCAGTCTGACTGGAGGGGATAACACCGGGGAGCTGTTTTTT
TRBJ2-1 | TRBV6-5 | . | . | CASSSDYNEQFF | TGTGCCAGCAGTTCTGACTACAATGAGCAGTTCTTC
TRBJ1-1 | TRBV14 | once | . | CASSQDLGGEAFF | TGTGCCAGCAGCCAAGATTTGGGGGGGGAAGCTTTCTTT
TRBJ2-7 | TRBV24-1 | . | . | CATSVGASYEQYF | TGTGCCACCAGTGTGGGGGCCAGCTACGAGCAGTACTTC
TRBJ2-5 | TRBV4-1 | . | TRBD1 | CASSQESTGGIQETQYF | TGCGCCAGCAGCCAAGAGTCGACAGGGGGTATTCAAGAGACCCAGTACTTC
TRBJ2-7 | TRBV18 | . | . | CASSRTTGGLDEQYF | TGTGCCAGCTCTCGCACGACAGGGGGACTAGACGAGCAGTACTTC